Below are 18 T cell receptor beta chains sequenced from a single sample in a study of T-cell memory formation after mild COVID-19. TCRdb used MiXCR to reprocess the 5' RACE reads, holding one entry per CDR3 protein. The repertoire holds roughly 110,000 distinct CDR3 sequences, with 12% as singletons. The sample was PBMCs or a T cell subset sorted from them (not recorded which). These receptors were taken from an adult woman who had mild COVID-19 (a few samples of this study predate the infection). Cell type and time point are not known.

This clonotype was counted only a few times. The CDR3 spells CSVDGLAGPNEQFF. The CDR3 DNA follows: TGCAGCGTTGACGGACTAGCGGGACCCAATGAGCAGTTCTTC. The chain has TRBV29-1 and TRBJ2-1; TRBD2 matches 12 bases. The V segment lost 3 bases and the J segment 6 bases; nucleotides outside the gene matches: 3. Looked up from germline, CDR1 is SQVTM and CDR2 is ANQGSEA. This CDR3 is 14 amino acids long.

The table lists this clonotype with a count of one. This rearrangement joins TRBV29-1 to TRBJ1-1; weak D call: TRBD1 (6 bases). The V end was cut by 3 bases, the J end by 4 bases, with 12 bases between. The CDR3 spans 13 residues. CDR1 is SQVTM, CDR2 ANQGSEA, per germline. CDR3 sequence: CSVDQGQGTEAFF. CDR3 nucleotides: TGCAGCGTTGACCAGGGACAAGGCACTGAAGCTTTCTTT. Based on the CDR3 plus reference TRBV29-1 and TRBJ1-1, the full variable domain is SAVISQKPSRDICQRGTSLTIQCQVDSQVTMMFWYRQQPGQSLTLIATANQGSEATYESGFVIDKFPISRPNLTFSTLTVSNMSPEDSSIYLCSVDQGQGTEAFFGQGTRLTVV.

This clonotype turned up a few times. This CDR3 is CSATEMGLAGQASYEQYF. CDR3 nucleotide sequence: TGCAGTGCTACCGAGATGGGACTAGCGGGACAGGCTTCCTACGAGCAGTACTTC. The chain carries TRBV20-1 and TRBJ2-7, with 13 nucleotides matching TRBD2. Germline-derived CDR1 and CDR2 are DFQATT and SNEGSKA (reference sequence). J was trimmed by 1 base and V by 4 bases; bases with no gene match: 13. The CDR3 length is 18 residues.

The rearrangement links TRBV10-3 to TRBJ2-7; no clear D gene. From germline, CDR1 is ENHRY and CDR2 SYGVKD. The V end was cut by 5 bases, the J end by 3 bases, with 11 bases between. This CDR3 spans 13 amino acids. The DNA for the CDR3 is TGTGCCATCAGTACGGACGGCTTCTACGAGCAGTACTTC. It translates to CAISTDGFYEQYF.

The chain combines TRBV24-1 with TRBJ1-2; TRBD1 matches 7 bases. Unmatched junction bases numbered 7, after V lost 4 bases and J lost 0 bases. The CDR3 has 16 residues. Germline V gives CDR1 KGHDR, CDR2 SFDVKD. The CDR3 nucleotides are TGTGCCACCAGTGACTACGACAGGGTTCCTAACTATGGCTACACCTTC. This sequence encodes CATSDYDRVPNYGYTF.

The chain links TRBV7-9 to TRBJ2-3; D remains unclear. V was trimmed by 3 bases and J by 0 bases, leaving 7 bases between them. CDR1 is SEHNR, CDR2 FQNEAQ, per germline (reference sequence). This CDR3 comprises 14 residues. The CDR3 DNA reads as TGTGCCAGCAGCTTTGAGCTGAGCACAGATACGCAGTATTTT. This sequence encodes CASSFELSTDTQYF.

This clonotype was counted between two and nine times. J is TRBJ2-3 and V is TRBV7-9, with no clear D. V lost 5 bases and J 8 bases, leaving 20 bases between the germline ends. The CDR3 has 15 residues. Germline values: CDR1 SEHNR, CDR2 FQNEAQ (reference sequence). CDR3 coding DNA: TGTGCCAGCAGCAATGCAGCCGCCCATTCGTCTACGCAGTATTTT. Its protein product is CASSNAAAHSSTQYF. Looking up the rest from reference TRBV7-9 and TRBJ2-3 gives the full variable domain: DTGVSQNPRHKITKRGQNVTFRCDPISEHNRLYWYRQTLGQGPEFLTYFQNEAQLEKSRLLSDRFSAERPKGSFSTLEIQRTEQGDSAMYLCASSNAAAHSSTQYFGPGTRLTVL.

This sequence joins TRBV7-9 and TRBJ2-2; a weak D match, TRBD1 (6 bases). Germline CDR1 is SEHNR and CDR2 is FQNEAQ (reference sequence). The CDR3 has 13 residues. Trimming pared 5 bases from V and 5 bases from J, leaving 9 bases between. CDR3 coding DNA: TGTGCCAGCAGCAAAAGGGGGACCGGGGAGCTGTTTTTT. Protein product: CASSKRGTGELFF.

The chain recombines TRBV7-9 with TRBJ1-1, with D possibly TRBD1 on 5 matching bases. V was clipped by 0 bases and J by 0 bases, with 11 bases between them. This CDR3 has 16 residues. Germline lookup yields CDR1 SEHNR and CDR2 FQNEAQ (reference sequence). CDR3 sequence: CASSLALGVLNTEAFF. DNA of the CDR3: TGTGCCAGCAGCTTAGCGTTAGGGGTTTTGAACACTGAAGCTTTCTTT.

This clonotype was counted a few times. The rearrangement joins TRBV5-1 to TRBJ2-1; D is undetermined. The CDR3 is 13 amino acids. Trimming cost V 2 bases and J 4 bases, with 7 bases left between them. Looked up from germline, CDR1 is SGHRS and CDR2 is YFSETQ. CDR3 bases: TGCGCCAGCAGCTTTTCAGAGTACAATGAGCAGTTCTTC. It codes for CASSFSEYNEQFF.

This clonotype has only a few counts. The chain employs TRBV7-6 and TRBJ2-2, with a possible D match to TRBD1 (5 bases). Germline V gene sequence: CDR1 SGHVS, CDR2 FNYEAQ. The CDR3 loop spans 14 amino acids. V lost 5 bases to trimming and J lost 7 bases, with 14 bases between them. The CDR3 DNA follows: TGTGCCAGCAGCCAAGGACATAAGGGCGGGGAGCTGTTTTTT. This gives the protein CASSQGHKGGELFF.

The genes are TRBV5-1 and TRBJ1-1; 11 bases are shared with TRBD1. CDR1 and CDR2 (germline): SGHRS, YFSETQ. V was clipped by 4 bases and J by 5 bases; unmatched bases: 4. There are 14 residues in the CDR3. CDR3 region: CASSPGQGATEAFF. As DNA, the CDR3 is TGCGCCAGCAGCCCAGGACAGGGGGCTACTGAAGCTTTCTTT.

The genes are TRBV12-3 or TRBV12-4 and TRBJ1-2; 7 bases fit TRBD1. Trimming took 5 bases from V and 3 from J; bases not matched to a gene: 12. The CDR3 length is 16 residues. CDR3 protein: CASSDRASLQHYGYTF. Written as DNA, the CDR3 is TGTGCCAGCAGTGACAGGGCTAGTCTCCAGCACTATGGCTACACCTTC.

The chain recombines TRBV6-1 with TRBJ2-7; 10 bases are shared with TRBD2. Germline CDR1 is MNHNS and CDR2 is SASEGT. Germline trimming cut 8 bases from V and 7 bases from J; bases unmatched to any gene: 14. The CDR3 has 15 amino acids. CDR3: CASPETSGWVEEQYF. CDR3 sequence (DNA): TGTGCCAGCCCCGAGACTAGCGGGTGGGTGGAAGAGCAGTACTTC.

This clonotype was found many times. The chain is built from TRBV20-1 and TRBJ2-3; possibly TRBD2 for D (5 bases). V lost 4 bases, J lost 5 bases, and 10 bases lay in between. CDR1 DFQATT and CDR2 SNEGSKA come from the germline V gene (reference sequence). The CDR3 extends over 12 amino acids. In DNA form, the CDR3 reads TGCAGTGCTAACACCCGGGGAGATACGCAGTATTTT. Protein product: CSANTRGDTQYF.

This clonotype was picked up a small number of times. For the CDR3, the DNA is TGTGCCAGTAGTATCGGGACAGGAGATTATGGCTACACCTTC. Translation gives CASSIGTGDYGYTF. The rearrangement uses TRBV19 and TRBJ1-2; 8 bases are a match to TRBD1. The V and J ends lost 3 bases and 5 bases, in that order; junction bases with no gene match: 5. The CDR3 totals 14 residues. Germline assignment: CDR1 LNHDA and CDR2 SQIVND (reference sequence).

This clonotype was found a few times. This chain links TRBV4-3 with TRBJ2-4; the D gene is possibly TRBD1 (6 bases). The CDR3 length is 15 residues. Trimming stripped 0 bases from V and 5 bases from J, with 11 bases between. Germline CDR1 reads LGHNA; CDR2 reads YSLEER. The CDR3 loop is CASSQDPGQENIQYF. The CDR3 region has the DNA TGCGCCAGCAGCCAAGATCCGGGACAAGAAAACATTCAGTACTTC.

This clonotype has just a few counts. At one end the junction does not follow the germline gene, possibly because of a read error. This rearrangement joins TRBV6-6 to TRBJ1-6; D not certain. CDR1 MNHNY and CDR2 SVGAGI come from the germline V gene (reference sequence). The CDR3 totals 12 residues. CDR3 bases: TGTTCCAGCAGTTACTTAAATTCACCCCTCCACTTT. Translation gives CSSSYLNSPLHF.